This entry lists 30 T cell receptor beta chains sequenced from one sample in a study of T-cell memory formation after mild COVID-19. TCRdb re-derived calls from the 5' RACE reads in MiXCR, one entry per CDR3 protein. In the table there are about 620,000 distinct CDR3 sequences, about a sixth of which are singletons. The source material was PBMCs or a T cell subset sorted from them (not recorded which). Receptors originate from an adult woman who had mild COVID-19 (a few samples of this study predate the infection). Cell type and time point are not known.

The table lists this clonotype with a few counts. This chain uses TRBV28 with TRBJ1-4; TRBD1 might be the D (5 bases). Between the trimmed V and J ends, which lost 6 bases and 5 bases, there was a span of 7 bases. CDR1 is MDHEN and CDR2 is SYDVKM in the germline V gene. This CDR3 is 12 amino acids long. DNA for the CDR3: TGTGCCAGCAGATACAGGAATGAAAAACTGTTTTTT. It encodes CASRYRNEKLFF.

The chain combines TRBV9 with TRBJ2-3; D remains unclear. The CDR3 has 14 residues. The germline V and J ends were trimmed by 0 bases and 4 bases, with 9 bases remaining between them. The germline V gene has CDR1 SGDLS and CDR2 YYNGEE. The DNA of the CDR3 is TGTGCCAGCAGCGTAGGTACGACCTCAGATACGCAGTATTTT. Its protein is CASSVGTTSDTQYF.

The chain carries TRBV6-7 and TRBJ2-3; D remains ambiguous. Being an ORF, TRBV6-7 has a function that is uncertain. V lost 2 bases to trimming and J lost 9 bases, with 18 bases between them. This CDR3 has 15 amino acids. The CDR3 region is CASSYLGFPVRTQYF. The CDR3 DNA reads TGTGCCAGCAGTTACCTGGGTTTTCCCGTGAGGACGCAGTATTTT.

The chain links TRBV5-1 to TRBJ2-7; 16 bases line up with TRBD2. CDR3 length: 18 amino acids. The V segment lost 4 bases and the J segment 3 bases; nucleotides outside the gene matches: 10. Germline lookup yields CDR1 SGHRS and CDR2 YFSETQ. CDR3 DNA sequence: TGCGCCAGCAGCGAGGGACTAGCGGGAGGGGCGAGCTTCTACGAGCAGTACTTC. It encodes CASSEGLAGGASFYEQYF.

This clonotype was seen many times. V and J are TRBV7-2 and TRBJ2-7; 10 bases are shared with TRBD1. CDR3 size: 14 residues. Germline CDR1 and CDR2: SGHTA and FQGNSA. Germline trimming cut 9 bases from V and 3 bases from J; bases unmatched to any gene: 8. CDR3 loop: CASSGGTGVYEQYF. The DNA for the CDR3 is TGTGCCAGTTCTGGAGGGACAGGGGTCTACGAGCAGTACTTC.

CDR3 in DNA: TGTGCCACCAGCAGGAAGGGGGTCTGGGAGACCCAGTACTTC. It is translated as CATSRKGVWETQYF. The chain carries TRBV15 and TRBJ2-5; tentative D call: TRBD1 (6 bases). Germline CDR1 and CDR2: LNHNV and YYDKDF (reference sequence). The germline V and J ends were trimmed by 3 bases and 5 bases, with 13 bases remaining between them. The CDR3 has 14 amino acids.

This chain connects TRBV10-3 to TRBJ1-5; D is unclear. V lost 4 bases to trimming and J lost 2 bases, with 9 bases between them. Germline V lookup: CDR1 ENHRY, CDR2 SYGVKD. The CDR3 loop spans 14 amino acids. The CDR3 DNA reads TGTGCCATCAGTGGAACAGAAGGCAATCAGCCCCAGCATTTT. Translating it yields CAISGTEGNQPQHF.

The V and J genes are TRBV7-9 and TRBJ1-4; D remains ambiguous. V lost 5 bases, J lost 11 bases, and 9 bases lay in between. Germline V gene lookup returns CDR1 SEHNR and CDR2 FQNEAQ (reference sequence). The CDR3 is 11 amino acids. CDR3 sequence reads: CASSVQNKLFF. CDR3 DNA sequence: TGTGCCAGCAGCGTACAGAATAAACTGTTTTTT.

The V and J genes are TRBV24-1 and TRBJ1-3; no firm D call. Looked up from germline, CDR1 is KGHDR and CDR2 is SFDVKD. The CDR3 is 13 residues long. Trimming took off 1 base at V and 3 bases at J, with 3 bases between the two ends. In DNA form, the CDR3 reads TGTGCCACCAGTGATTTCGGTGGAAACACCATATATTTT. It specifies CATSDFGGNTIYF.

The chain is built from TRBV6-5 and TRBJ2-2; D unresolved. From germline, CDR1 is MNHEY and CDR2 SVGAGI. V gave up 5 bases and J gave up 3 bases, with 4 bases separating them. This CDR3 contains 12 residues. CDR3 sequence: CASSAYTGELFF. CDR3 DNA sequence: TGTGCCAGCAGTGCGTACACCGGGGAGCTGTTTTTT.

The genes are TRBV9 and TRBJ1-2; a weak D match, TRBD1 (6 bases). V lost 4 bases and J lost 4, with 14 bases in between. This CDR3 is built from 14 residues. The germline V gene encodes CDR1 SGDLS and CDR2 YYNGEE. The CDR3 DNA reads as TGTGCCAGCAGCCCAGGGGCCTCTCCCTATGGCTACACCTTC. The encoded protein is CASSPGASPYGYTF.

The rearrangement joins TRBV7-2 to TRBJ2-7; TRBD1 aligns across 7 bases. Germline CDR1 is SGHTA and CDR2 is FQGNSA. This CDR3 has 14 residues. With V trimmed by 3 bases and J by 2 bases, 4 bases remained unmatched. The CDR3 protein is CASSFRRGPYEQYF. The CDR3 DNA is TGTGCCAGCAGCTTTCGTAGGGGGCCCTACGAGCAGTACTTC. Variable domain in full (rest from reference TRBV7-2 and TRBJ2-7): GAGVSQSPSNKVTEKGKDVELRCDPISGHTALYWYRQSLGQGLEFLIYFQGNSAPDKSGLPSDRFSAERTGGSVSTLTIQRTQQEDSAVYLCASSFRRGPYEQYFGPGTRLTVT.

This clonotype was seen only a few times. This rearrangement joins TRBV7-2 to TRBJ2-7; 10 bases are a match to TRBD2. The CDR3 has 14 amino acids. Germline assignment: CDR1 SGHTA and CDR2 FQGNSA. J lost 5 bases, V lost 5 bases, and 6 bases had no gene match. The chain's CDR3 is CASSRLAGVHEQYF. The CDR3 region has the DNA TGTGCCAGCAGCCGTCTAGCGGGAGTCCACGAGCAGTACTTC.

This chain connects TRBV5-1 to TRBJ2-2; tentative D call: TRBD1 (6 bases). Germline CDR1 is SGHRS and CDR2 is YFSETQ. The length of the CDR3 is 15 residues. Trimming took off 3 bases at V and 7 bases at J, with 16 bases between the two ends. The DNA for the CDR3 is TGCGCCAGCAGCTCCGGGACACCGTATGTCGGGGAGCTGTTTTTT. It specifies CASSSGTPYVGELFF.

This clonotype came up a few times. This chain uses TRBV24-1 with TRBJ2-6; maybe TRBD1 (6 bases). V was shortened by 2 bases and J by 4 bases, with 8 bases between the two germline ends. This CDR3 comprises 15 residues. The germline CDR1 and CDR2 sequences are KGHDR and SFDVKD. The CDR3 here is CATSDYRAGANVLTF. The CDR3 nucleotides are TGTGCCACCAGTGATTACAGGGCCGGGGCCAACGTCCTGACTTTC.

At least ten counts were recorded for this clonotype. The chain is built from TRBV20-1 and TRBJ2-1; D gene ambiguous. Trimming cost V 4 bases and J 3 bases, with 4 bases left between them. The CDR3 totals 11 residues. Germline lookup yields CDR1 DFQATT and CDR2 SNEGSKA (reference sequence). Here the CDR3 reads CSATLYNEQFF. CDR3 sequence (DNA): TGCAGTGCTACCCTCTACAATGAGCAGTTCTTC.

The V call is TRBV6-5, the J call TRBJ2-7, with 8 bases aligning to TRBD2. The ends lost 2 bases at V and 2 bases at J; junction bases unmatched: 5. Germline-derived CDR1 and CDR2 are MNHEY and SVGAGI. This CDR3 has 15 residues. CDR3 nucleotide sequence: TGTGCCAGCAGTTACGGTACAGCGGGGGCCTACGAGCAGTACTTC. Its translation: CASSYGTAGAYEQYF.

The CDR3 region has the DNA TGTGCCACCAGTGATTTCGGGGCGGCTGCCACCGGGGAGCTGTTTTTT. Its protein is CATSDFGAAATGELFF. The chain couples TRBV24-1 to TRBJ2-2, with D possibly being TRBD1 or TRBD2 (5 bases each). V gave up 1 base and J gave up 4 bases, with 12 bases separating them. CDR3 length: 16 residues. From germline, CDR1 is KGHDR and CDR2 SFDVKD.

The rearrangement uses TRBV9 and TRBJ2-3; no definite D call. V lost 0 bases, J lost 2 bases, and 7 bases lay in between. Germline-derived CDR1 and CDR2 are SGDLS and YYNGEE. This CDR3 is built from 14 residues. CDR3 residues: CASSVEADTDTQYF. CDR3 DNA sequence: TGTGCCAGCAGCGTAGAGGCTGACACAGATACGCAGTATTTT.

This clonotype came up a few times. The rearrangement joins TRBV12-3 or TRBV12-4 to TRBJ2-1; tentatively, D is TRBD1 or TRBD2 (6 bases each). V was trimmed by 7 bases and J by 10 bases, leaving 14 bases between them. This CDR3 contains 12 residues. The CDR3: CASNWRRGEQFF. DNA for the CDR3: TGTGCCAGCAATTGGAGGAGGGGGGAGCAGTTCTTC.

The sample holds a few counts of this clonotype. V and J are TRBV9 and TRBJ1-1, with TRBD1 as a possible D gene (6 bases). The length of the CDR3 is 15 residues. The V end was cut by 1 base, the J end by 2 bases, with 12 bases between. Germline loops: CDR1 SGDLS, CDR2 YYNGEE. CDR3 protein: CASSVSSGDNTEAFF. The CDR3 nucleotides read TGTGCCAGCAGCGTATCTTCAGGGGACAACACTGAAGCTTTCTTT.

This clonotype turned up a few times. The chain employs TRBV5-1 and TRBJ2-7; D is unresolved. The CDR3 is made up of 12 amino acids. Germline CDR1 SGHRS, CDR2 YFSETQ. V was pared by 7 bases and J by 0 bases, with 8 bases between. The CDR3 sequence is CASSGLSYEQYF. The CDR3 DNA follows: TGCGCCAGCTCCGGGCTCTCCTACGAGCAGTACTTC.

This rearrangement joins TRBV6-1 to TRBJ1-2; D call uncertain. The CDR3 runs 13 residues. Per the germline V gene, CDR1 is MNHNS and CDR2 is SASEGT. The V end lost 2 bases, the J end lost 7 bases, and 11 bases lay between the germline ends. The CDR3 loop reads CASSERGGFGYTF. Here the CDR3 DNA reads TGTGCCAGCAGTGAAAGAGGAGGGTTTGGCTACACCTTC.

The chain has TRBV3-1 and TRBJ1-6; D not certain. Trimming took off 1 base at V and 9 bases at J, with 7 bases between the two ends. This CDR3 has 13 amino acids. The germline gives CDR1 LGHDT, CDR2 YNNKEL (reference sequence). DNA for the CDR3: TGTGCCAGCAGCCAAGTCGATAGTTCACCCCTCCACTTT. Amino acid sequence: CASSQVDSSPLHF.

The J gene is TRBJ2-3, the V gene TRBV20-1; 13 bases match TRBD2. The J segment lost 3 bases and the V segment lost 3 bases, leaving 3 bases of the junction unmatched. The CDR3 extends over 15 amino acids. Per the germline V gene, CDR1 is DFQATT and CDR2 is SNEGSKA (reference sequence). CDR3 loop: CSARGTSGETDTQYF. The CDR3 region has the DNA TGCAGTGCTAGGGGGACTAGCGGGGAGACAGATACGCAGTATTTT.

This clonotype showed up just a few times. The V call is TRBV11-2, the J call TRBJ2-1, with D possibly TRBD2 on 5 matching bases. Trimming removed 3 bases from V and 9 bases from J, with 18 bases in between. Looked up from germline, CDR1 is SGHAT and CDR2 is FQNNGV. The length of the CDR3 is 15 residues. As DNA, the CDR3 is TGTGCCAGCAGCTTTCTGCCCCTACTAGTATCTGAGCAGTTCTTC. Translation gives CASSFLPLLVSEQFF.

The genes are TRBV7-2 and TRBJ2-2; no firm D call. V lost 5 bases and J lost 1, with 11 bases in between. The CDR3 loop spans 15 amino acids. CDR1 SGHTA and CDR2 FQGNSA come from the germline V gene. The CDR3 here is CASSGLMWNTGELFF. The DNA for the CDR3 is TGTGCCAGCAGCGGTTTGATGTGGAACACCGGGGAGCTGTTTTTT.

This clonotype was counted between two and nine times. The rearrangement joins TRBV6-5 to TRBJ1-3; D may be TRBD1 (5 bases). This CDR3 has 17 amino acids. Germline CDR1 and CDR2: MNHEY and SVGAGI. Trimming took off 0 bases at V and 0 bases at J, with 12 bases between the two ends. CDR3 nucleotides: TGTGCCAGCAGTTACTCGATGCTGGGACGCTCTGGAAACACCATATATTTT. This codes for CASSYSMLGRSGNTIYF.

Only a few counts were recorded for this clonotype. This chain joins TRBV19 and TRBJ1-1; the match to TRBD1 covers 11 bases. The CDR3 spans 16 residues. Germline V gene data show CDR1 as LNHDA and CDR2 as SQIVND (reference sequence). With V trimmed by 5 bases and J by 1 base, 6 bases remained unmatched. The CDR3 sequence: CASSPGTGGWNTEAFF. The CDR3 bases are TGTGCCAGTAGTCCCGGGACAGGGGGTTGGAACACTGAAGCTTTCTTT. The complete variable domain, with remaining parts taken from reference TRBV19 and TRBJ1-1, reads DGGITQSPKYLFRKEGQNVTLSCEQNLNHDAMYWYRQDPGQGLRLIYYSQIVNDFQKGDIAEGYSVSREKKESFPLTVTSAQKNPTAFYLCASSPGTGGWNTEAFFGQGTRLTVV.

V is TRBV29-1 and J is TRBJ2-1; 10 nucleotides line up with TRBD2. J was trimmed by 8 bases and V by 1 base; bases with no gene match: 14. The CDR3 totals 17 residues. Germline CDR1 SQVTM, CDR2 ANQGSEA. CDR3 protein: CSVEVELAGAWGHEQFF. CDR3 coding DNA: TGCAGCGTTGAAGTGGAGCTAGCGGGAGCCTGGGGCCATGAGCAGTTCTTC.